The rows below give T cell receptor beta chains drawn from one sample of a study of shared clonotypes between healthy human individuals. Sequencing used immunoSEQ multiplex PCR; TCRdb keeps in-frame clones, though not all of them. The table shows roughly 2.2 million clones, with over 85% occurring only once. The specimen was naive CD4+ T cells from PBMCs. These receptors originate from a man between 18 and 35 years old in good health. Some clones in this sample may be carry-over from other donors' samples. The CDR3 runs from the conserved cysteine through the conserved F or W. D genes are given only for firm matches.

D: TRBD1
V: TRBV28
J: TRBJ2-7
CDR3: CASSTGTGNPYEQYF

D: NA
V: TRBV19
J: TRBJ2-6
CDR3: CASSIDVRSSGANVLTF

D: TRBD1
V: TRBV28
J: TRBJ2-7
CDR3: CASSAPGTGVYEQYF

D: NA
V: TRBV6-5
J: TRBJ1-1
CDR3: CASSYGGSLREAFF

D: NA
V: TRBV19
J: TRBJ2-1
CDR3: CASSIRTQTYNEQFF

D: TRBD2
V: TRBV4-2
J: TRBJ2-3
CDR3: CASSQGAASGNTDTQYF

D: NA
V: TRBV28
J: TRBJ2-7
CDR3: CASSPISAGPGEQYF

D: NA
V: TRBV2
J: TRBJ2-7
CDR3: CASSGDKGEQYF

D: NA
V: TRBV29-1
J: TRBJ2-1
CDR3: CSVEGVVSGNYNEQFF

D: NA
V: TRBV7-2
J: TRBJ2-7
CDR3: CASSVGTGFSYEQYF

D: TRBD1
V: TRBV18
J: TRBJ2-7
CDR3: CASSPTGGTYEQYF

D: TRBD1
V: TRBV28
J: TRBJ1-5
CDR3: CASSFGAGQPPNQPQHF

D: NA
V: TRBV14
J: TRBJ2-7
CDR3: CASSQSGEQYF

D: TRBD1
V: TRBV4-3
J: TRBJ2-6
CDR3: CASGDRQGATGANVLTF

D: TRBD1
V: TRBV6-4
J: TRBJ2-3
CDR3: CASSTGTATDTQYF

D: NA
V: TRBV7-3
J: TRBJ2-3
CDR3: CASSLAGSTDTQYF

D: TRBD1
V: TRBV27
J: TRBJ2-1
CDR3: CASSGRGTVLKYNEQFF

D: NA
V: TRBV18
J: TRBJ2-7
CDR3: CASSPSDFGEQYF

D: NA
V: TRBV11-2
J: TRBJ1-4
CDR3: CASSLFGRGESEKLFF

D: NA
V: TRBV28
J: TRBJ2-1
CDR3: CASSFPPTRASYNEQFF

D: TRBD1
V: TRBV5-1
J: TRBJ2-3
CDR3: CASSAPGQWITDTQYF

D: TRBD2
V: TRBV9
J: TRBJ2-1
CDR3: CASTRLAGDREQFF